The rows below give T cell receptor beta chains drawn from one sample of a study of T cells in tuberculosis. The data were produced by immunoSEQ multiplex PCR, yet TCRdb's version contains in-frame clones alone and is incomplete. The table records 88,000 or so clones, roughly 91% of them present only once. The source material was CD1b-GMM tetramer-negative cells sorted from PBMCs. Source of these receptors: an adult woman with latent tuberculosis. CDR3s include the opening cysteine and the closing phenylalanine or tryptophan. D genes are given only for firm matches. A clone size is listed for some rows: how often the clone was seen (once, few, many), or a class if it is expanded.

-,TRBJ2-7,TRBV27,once,TGTGCCAGCAGTTTATCCCCGGGTCTGTCCCACGAGCAGTACTTC,CASSLSPGLSHEQYF
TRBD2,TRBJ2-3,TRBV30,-,TGTGCCTGGAGACGACTAGCGGTGGGAGATACGCAGTATTTT,CAWRRLAVGDTQYF
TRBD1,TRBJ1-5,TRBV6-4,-,TGTGCCAGCACCCACTGGCGGGACAGGCCCAGCAATCAGCCCCAGCATTTT,CASTHWRDRPSNQPQHF
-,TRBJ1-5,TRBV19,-,TGTGCCAGTAGTCCAGACGTCAGGTATCAGCCCCAGCATTTT,CASSPDVRYQPQHF
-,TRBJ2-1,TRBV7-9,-,TGTGCCAGCAGCTTAGAACAGGGAGTGGACAATGAGCAGTTCTTC,CASSLEQGVDNEQFF
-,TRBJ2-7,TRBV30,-,TGTGCCGGAAGACTGGCAGCGCCCTACGAGCAGTACTTC,CAGRLAAPYEQYF
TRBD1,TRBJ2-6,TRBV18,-,TGTGCCAGCTCACCACTACAGGGGGTTCTCGCTGGGGCCAACGTCCTGACTTTC,CASSPLQGVLAGANVLTF
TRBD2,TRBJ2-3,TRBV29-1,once,TGCAGCGCGGGAGGCCCAGATACGCAGTATTTT,CSAGGPDTQYF
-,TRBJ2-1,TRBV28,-,TGTGCCAGCAGTTCCTCCGGGGGGCCGTCCTACAATGAGCAGTTCTTC,CASSSSGGPSYNEQFF
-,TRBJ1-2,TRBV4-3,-,TGCGCCAGCAGCCAAGCGTCTTTAGGGGCGCGGGGCTACACCTTC,CASSQASLGARGYTF
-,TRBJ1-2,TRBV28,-,TGTGCCATACAATCCTCGGGGGGTGGCTACACCTTC,CAIQSSGGGYTF
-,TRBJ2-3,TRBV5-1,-,TGCGCCAGCAGCTTGGCGAGCACTAGCACAGATACGCAGTATTTT,CASSLASTSTDTQYF
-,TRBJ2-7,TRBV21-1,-,TGTGCCAGCCAGACAGGGAAAGGCGAGTGGGAGAACGAGCAGTACTTC,CASQTGKGEWENEQYF
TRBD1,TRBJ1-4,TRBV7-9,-,TGTGCCAGCAGCTCCCCCGGGACAGGGGGCGAAAAACTGTTTTTT,CASSSPGTGGEKLFF
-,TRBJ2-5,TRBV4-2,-,TGTGCCAGCAGCCAAGCATGGGAGATCGACGAGACCCAGTACTTC,CASSQAWEIDETQYF
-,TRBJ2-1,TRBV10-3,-,TGTGCCATCAGTGAGTTGGGGGCGGGGGAGGCCCCTTACAATGAGCAGTTCTTC,CAISELGAGEAPYNEQFF
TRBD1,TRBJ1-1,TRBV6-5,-,TGTGCCAGCAGCTTAGACCGGGACAGGGGGTTGTCGGCTTTCTTT,CASSLDRDRGLSAFF
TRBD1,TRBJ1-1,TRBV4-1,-,TGCGCCAGCAGCCAGGGACAGGGAACCATAAACACTGAAGCTTTCTTT,CASSQGQGTINTEAFF
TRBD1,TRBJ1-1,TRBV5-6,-,TGTGCCAGCAGTTATCCTACAGGGGGCACTGAAGCTTTCTTT,CASSYPTGGTEAFF
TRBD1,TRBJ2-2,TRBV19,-,TGTGCCAGTAGTATAGGGGACAGGGTGGCCGGGGAGCTGTTTTTT,CASSIGDRVAGELFF
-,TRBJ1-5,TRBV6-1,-,TGTGCCAGCAGTGAAGGGGCGGGAGGGAGCAATCAGCCCCAGCATTTT,CASSEGAGGSNQPQHF
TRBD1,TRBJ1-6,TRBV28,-,TGTGCCAGCAGAGACCGGGACAGGGGGCCCTCCTATAATTCACCCCTCCACTTT,CASRDRDRGPSYNSPLHF
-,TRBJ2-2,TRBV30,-,TGTGCCTGCCCGGGAACCACCGGGGAGCTGTTTTTT,CACPGTTGELFF
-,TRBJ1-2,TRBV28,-,TGTGCCAGCACCAGGGTGAACTATGGCTACACCTTC,CASTRVNYGYTF
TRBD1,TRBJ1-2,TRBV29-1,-,TGCAGCGTGTACAGGGGGTCTGGCTACACCTTC,CSVYRGSGYTF
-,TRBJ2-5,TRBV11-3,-,TGTGCCAGCAGCTTTAGAGGTTGGGAGACCCAGTACTTC,CASSFRGWETQYF
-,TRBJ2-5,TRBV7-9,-,TGTGCCAGCAGCTCGACCCGACACGTAGATGAGACCCAGTACTTC,CASSSTRHVDETQYF
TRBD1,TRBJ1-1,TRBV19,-,TGTGCCAGTAGTACCGACAGGGTAGTTGAGGTGAACACTGAAGCTTTCTTT,CASSTDRVVEVNTEAFF
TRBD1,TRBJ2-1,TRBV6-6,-,TGTGCCATCGAATTACCGGGACAGGGGAATGAGCAGTTCTTC,CAIELPGQGNEQFF
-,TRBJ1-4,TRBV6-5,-,TGTGCCAGCAGTTACCGACAGATAGAAAAACTGTTTTTT,CASSYRQIEKLFF
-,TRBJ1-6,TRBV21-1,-,TGTGCCAGCAGCGCCACAGGGGGCCAAACTTATAGCTCCTATAATTCACCCCTCCACTTT,CASSATGGQTYSSYNSPLHF
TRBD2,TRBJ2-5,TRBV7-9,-,TGTGCCAGCAGCTTAGGGGGTAGCGGGGGTACCCAAGAGACCCAGTACTTC,CASSLGGSGGTQETQYF
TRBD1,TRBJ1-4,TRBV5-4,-,TGTGCCAGCAGCGCGGACCAGACAGGGAAAAAACTGTTTTTT,CASSADQTGKKLFF
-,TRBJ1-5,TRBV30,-,TGTGCCTGGAGTGTGGACAGTAATCAGCCCCAGCATTTT,CAWSVDSNQPQHF
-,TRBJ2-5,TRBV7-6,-,TGTGCCAGCGCACTACCGGCCCTTGAAGAGACCCAGTACTTC,CASALPALEETQYF
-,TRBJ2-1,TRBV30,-,TGTGCCTGGAGTGTGCTGAGCTCCTACAATGAGCAGTTCTTC,CAWSVLSSYNEQFF
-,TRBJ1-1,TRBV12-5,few,TGTGCTAGTGGTTTGGGGTGGGGAGAGAGCACTGAAGCTTTCTTT,CASGLGWGESTEAFF
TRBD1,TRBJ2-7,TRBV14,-,TGTGCCAGCAGCCAAGGGGACAGGTCCTACGAGCAGTACTTC,CASSQGDRSYEQYF
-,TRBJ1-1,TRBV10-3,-,TGTGCCATCGCCGGGGACAAACTTAACGAAGCTTTCTTT,CAIAGDKLNEAFF
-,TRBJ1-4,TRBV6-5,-,TGTGCCAGCAGTTACTCTGTGGGGAGTGAAAAACTGTTTTTT,CASSYSVGSEKLFF
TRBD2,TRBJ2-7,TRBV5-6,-,TGTGCCAGCAGCTTGGCCGGCAGCGGGGGTTCCTACGAGCAGTACTTC,CASSLAGSGGSYEQYF
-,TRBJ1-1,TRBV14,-,TGTGCCAGCAGTAATTCGGGGAACACTGAAGCTTTCTTT,CASSNSGNTEAFF
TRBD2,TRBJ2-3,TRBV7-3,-,TGTGCCAGCAGCCTCGCGGGGGGAGTAGCAGATACGCAGTATTTT,CASSLAGGVADTQYF
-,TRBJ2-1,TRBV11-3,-,TGTGCCAGCAGCCCCTTCCCTACAGGGTACAATGAGCAGTTCTTC,CASSPFPTGYNEQFF
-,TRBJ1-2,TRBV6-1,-,TGTGCCAGCAGGGTCTCCGGGACACCCGGGGCCTACACCTTC,CASRVSGTPGAYTF
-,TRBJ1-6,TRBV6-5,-,TGTGCCAGCAGCCGGGGGGTTTCACCCCTCCACTTT,CASSRGVSPLHF
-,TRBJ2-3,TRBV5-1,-,TGCGCCAGCAGCTTGGTAGCTAGCGAGGCAGATACGCAGTATTTT,CASSLVASEADTQYF